These 7 T cell receptor beta chains were sequenced from one sample in a study of cytomegalovirus exposure and HLA in healthy donors. The protocol was immunoSEQ multiplex PCR, while the TCRdb copy is restricted to in-frame clones and leaves out a portion. Altogether under 350,000 clones are present, 65% to 90% being singletons, with the ten largest covering 0.9% to 1.1%. The sample comprised PBMCs. The origin of the receptors is a woman aged 18-29 years in good health and CMV-seronegative.

This chain connects TRBV19 to TRBJ1-5, with D uncertain. CDR3 length: 12 residues. The germline V gene encodes CDR1 LNHDA and CDR2 SQIVND (reference sequence). V lost 9 bases to trimming and J lost 9 bases, with 15 bases between them. CDR3 loop: CASLGTSGPQHF. CDR3 DNA: TGTGCCAGCCTGGGTACTTCGGGGCCCCAGCATTTT.

V gene TRBV19 combines with J gene TRBJ2-1, with 11 bases fitting TRBD2. CDR3 length: 15 amino acids. Germline V gene data show CDR1 as LNHDA and CDR2 as SQIVND (reference sequence). Trimming at V came to 2 bases and at J to 8 bases, leaving 5 bases not matched to a gene. The CDR3 reads CASSIIAGGWDEQFF. DNA for the CDR3: TGTGCCAGTAGTATAATAGCGGGAGGGTGGGATGAGCAGTTCTTC.

V usage is TRBV10-3 and J usage is TRBJ1-5; TRBD1 agrees at 7 bases. The V gene end was trimmed by 4 bases and the J gene end by 6 bases; junction bases not matched to a gene: 6. Germline V gene data show CDR1 as ENHRY and CDR2 as SYGVKD. The CDR3 is 14 amino acids. The CDR3 region is CAISGSGGIQPQHF. CDR3 coding DNA: TGTGCCATCAGTGGTTCAGGGGGAATTCAGCCCCAGCATTTT.

The chain has TRBV28 and TRBJ2-7, with D maybe TRBD1 (7 bases). The V end was cut by 7 bases, the J end by 5 bases, with 21 bases between. CDR1 is MDHEN, CDR2 SYDVKM, per germline. This CDR3 region has 15 residues. The CDR3 DNA sequence: TGTGCCAGCACCCCGGGGGCAGGGGGTACCCACGAGCAGTACTTC. This sequence encodes CASTPGAGGTHEQYF. Filled out from reference TRBV28 and TRBJ2-7, the complete variable domain reads DVKVTQSSRYLVKRTGEKVFLECVQDMDHENMFWYRQDPGLGLRLIYFSYDVKMKEKGDIPEGYSVSREKKERFSLILESASTNQTSMYLCASTPGAGGTHEQYFGPGTRLTVT.

This CDR3 is CASSNRDSPREQYF. Written as DNA, the CDR3 is TGTGCCAGCAGTAATCGGGACAGCCCAAGGGAGCAGTACTTC. This chain joins TRBV6-5 and TRBJ2-7, with 7 bases fitting TRBD1. Germline V CDR1 and CDR2: MNHEY, SVGAGI. The CDR3 is 14 residues long. J gave up 7 bases and V 5 bases, and 11 bases lay outside the gene matches.

The rearrangement uses TRBV5-6 and TRBJ1-2; possible D gene TRBD1, 6 bases. The germline V gene has CDR1 SGHDT and CDR2 YYEEEE. Between the trimmed V and J ends, which lost 4 bases and 3 bases, there was a span of 13 bases. This CDR3 has 14 amino acids. Here the CDR3 reads CASSAPTGDYGYTF. The CDR3, as DNA: TGTGCCAGCAGCGCCCCGACAGGCGACTATGGCTACACCTTC.

This clone occurred once. The CDR3 DNA follows: TGTGCCAGCAGCCCATGGCGCGCTAGCGGGGGGTCATACACCGGGGAGCTGTTTTTT. Translating gives CASSPWRASGGSYTGELFF. The chain couples TRBV7-9 to TRBJ2-2; the match to TRBD2 covers 11 bases. Germline CDR1 SEHNR, CDR2 FQNEAQ (reference sequence). V gave up 5 bases and J gave up 3 bases; unmatched junction bases: 14. The CDR3 has 19 residues.